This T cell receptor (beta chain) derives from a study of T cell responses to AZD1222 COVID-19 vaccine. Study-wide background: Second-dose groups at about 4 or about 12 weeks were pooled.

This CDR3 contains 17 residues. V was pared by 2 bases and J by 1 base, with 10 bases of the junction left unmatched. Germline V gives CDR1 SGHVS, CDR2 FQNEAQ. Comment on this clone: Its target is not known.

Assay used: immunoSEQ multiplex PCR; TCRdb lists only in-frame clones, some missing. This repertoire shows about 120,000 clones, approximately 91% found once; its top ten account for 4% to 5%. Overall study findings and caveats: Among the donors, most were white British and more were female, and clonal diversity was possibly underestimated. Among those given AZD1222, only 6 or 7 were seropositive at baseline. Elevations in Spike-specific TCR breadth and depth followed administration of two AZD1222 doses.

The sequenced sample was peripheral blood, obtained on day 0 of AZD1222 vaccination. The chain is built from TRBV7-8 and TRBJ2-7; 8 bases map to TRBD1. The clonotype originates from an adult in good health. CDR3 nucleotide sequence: TGTGCCAGCAGCTTACTCAGGGGGCTTCATTTATCCTACGAGCAGTACTTC. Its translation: CASSLLRGLHLSYEQYF.